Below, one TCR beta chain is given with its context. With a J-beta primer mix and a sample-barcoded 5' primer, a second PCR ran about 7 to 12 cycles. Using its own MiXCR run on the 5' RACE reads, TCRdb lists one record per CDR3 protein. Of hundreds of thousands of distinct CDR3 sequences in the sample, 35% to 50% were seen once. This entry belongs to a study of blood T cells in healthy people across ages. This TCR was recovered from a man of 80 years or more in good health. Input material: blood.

The CDR3 nucleotides are TGCGCCAGCAGCCACATTCTGACCGGGACAGGGGACTACGAGCAGTACTTC. This encodes CASSHILTGTGDYEQYF. The chain joins TRBV5-1 to TRBJ2-7, with 10 bases that match TRBD1. Trimming cost V 4 bases and J 3 bases; bases outside gene matches: 13. The CDR3 loop spans 17 amino acids. The germline V gene has CDR1 SGHRS and CDR2 YFSETQ.